This TCR beta chain was obtained from a study of blood T cell repertoires in COVID-19. Study overall: Acute and convalescent COVID-19 samples came from the United States, Italy and Spain. Sample material is recorded as cDNA or gDNA derived from T cells, B-cell-depleted T cells, or PBMCs.

Unmatched junction bases numbered 9, after V lost 3 bases and J lost 3 bases. CDR3 length equals 16 residues. Germline lookup yields CDR1 ENHRY and CDR2 SYGVKD. As originally analysed: Estimation of nucleated cell counts was performed using reference gene primer amplification. Libraries were prepared by immunoSEQ multiplex PCR; TCRdb keeps only in-frame clonotypes and omits some of them. V, J and clone size were drawn from that table, and D and trimming were deduced from the DNA. The sample has more than 75,000 clones, under 85% seen once; the top ten hold around 13%. This sequence originates from a human donor in a cohort sampled during active COVID-19. V and J are TRBV10-3 and TRBJ1-2, with 8 bases lining up with TRBD1. The sample comprised peripheral blood. The CDR3 bases are TGTGCCATCAGTGATCCCGGACAGGGATATCACTATGGCTACACCTTC. It specifies CAISDPGQGYHYGYTF.